This T cell receptor (beta chain) was documented in a study of regulatory T cells in long-lasting Graves disease. Study-wide points: Whereas about a thousand public clonotypes were shared by new patients, persistent patients shared more, at 2,500 to 3,000. TRBV28, TRBJ1-2 and TRBJ2-5 were segments that persistent disease favored.

Sample time point: persistent/refractory GD, antithyroid drugs over 5 years with positive TRAb. RNA extracted from PBMCs served as the sequencing template. Doctors identified Graves' disease using the American Thyroid Association guidelines. This clonotype was counted ten times or more. The antigen remains unidentified. With iRepertoire HTBI primers and Arm-PCR of CDR3 regions, TCR beta libraries were built. TCRdb reprocessed the multiplex PCR reads with MiXCR, giving one entry per CDR3 protein. The data show under 450,000 distinct CDR3 sequences, 23% seen once. The ends were cut back, 6 bases at V and 0 bases at J, with 8 bases in the middle. CDR1 is MNHNS and CDR2 is SASEGT in the germline V gene. The CDR3 length is 13 residues.

The specimen comprised peripheral blood mononuclear cells (PBMCs), sampled when the disease was refractory, from a patient treated with antithyroid drugs. V usage is TRBV6-1 and J usage is TRBJ1-1; unclear D gene. The clonotype comes from a female donor with Graves disease. CDR3 nucleotide sequence: TGTGCCAGCAGCCTGAATATGAACACTGAAGCTTTCTTT. It is translated as CASSLNMNTEAFF.